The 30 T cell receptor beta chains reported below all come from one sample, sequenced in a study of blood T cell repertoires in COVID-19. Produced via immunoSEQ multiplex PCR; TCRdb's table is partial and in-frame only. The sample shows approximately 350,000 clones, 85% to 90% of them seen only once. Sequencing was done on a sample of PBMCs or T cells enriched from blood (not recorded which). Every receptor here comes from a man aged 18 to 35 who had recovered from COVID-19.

The CDR3 protein is CASSLSRDYGTGELFF. The CDR3 DNA is TGTGCCAGCAGCTTGTCCAGGGATTATGGGACCGGGGAGCTGTTTTTT. The chain is built from TRBV5-6 and TRBJ2-2, with a weak D call TRBD1 (5 bases). The germline V gene has CDR1 SGHDT and CDR2 YYEEEE. Trimming removed 1 base from V and 5 bases from J, with 15 bases in between. The CDR3 length is 16 residues. Full variable domain (remainder filled in from reference TRBV5-6 and TRBJ2-2): DAGVTQSPTHLIKTRGQQVTLRCSPKSGHDTVSWYQQALGQGPQFIFQYYEEEERQRGNFPDRFSGHQFPNYSSELNVNALLLGDSALYLCASSLSRDYGTGELFFGEGSRLTVL.

CDR3 bases: TGTGCCAGCAGCAGACTAGCGGGAGGGTACGAGCAGTACTTC. Its protein product is CASSRLAGGYEQYF. The gene calls are TRBV6-5 and TRBJ2-7, with 14 bases lining up with TRBD2. The ends lost 6 bases at V and 4 bases at J; junction bases unmatched: 2. CDR3 length equals 14 residues. The germline gives CDR1 MNHEY, CDR2 SVGAGI.

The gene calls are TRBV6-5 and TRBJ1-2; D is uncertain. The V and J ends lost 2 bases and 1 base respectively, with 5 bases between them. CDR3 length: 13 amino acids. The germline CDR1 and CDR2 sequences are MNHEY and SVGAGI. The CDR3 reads CASSYPGNYGYTF. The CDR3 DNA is TGTGCCAGCAGTTACCCGGGTAACTATGGCTACACCTTC.

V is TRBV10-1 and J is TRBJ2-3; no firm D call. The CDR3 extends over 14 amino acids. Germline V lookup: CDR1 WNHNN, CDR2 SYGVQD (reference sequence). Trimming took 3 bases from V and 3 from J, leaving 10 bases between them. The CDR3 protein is CASSESQRTDTQYF. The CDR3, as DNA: TGCGCCAGCAGTGAATCACAGAGAACAGATACGCAGTATTTT.

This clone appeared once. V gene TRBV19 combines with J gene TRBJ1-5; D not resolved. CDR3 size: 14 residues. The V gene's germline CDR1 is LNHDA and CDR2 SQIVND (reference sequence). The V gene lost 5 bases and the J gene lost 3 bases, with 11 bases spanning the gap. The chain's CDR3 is CASSPRHANQPQHF. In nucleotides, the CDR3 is TGTGCCAGTAGTCCCCGACATGCCAATCAGCCCCAGCATTTT.

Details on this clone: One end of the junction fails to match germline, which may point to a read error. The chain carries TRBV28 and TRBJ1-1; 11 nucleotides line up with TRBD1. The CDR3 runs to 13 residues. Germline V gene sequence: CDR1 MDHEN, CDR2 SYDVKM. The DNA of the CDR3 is TGTGCCAGCAGTGTCGGACAGGGGGCTGACGCTTTCTTT. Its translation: CASSVGQGADAFF.

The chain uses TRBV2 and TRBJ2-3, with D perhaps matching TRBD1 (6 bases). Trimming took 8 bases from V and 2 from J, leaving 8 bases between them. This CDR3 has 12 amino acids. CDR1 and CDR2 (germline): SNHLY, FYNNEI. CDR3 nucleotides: TGTGCCAGCCGGACAGTCACAGATACGCAGTATTTT. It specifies CASRTVTDTQYF.

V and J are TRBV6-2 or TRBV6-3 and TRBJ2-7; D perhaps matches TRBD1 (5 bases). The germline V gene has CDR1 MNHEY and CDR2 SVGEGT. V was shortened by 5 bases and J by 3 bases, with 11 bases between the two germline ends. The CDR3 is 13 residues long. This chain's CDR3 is CASSPRQSYEQYF. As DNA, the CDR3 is TGTGCCAGCAGTCCCAGACAGAGCTACGAGCAGTACTTC.

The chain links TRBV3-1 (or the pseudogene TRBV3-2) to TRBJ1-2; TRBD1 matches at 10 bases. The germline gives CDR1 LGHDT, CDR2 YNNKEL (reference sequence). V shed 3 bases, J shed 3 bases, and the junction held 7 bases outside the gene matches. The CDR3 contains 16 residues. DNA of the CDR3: TGTGCCAGCAGCCAGACAGGGGGCACTTTTTACTATGGCTACACCTTC. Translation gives CASSQTGGTFYYGYTF.

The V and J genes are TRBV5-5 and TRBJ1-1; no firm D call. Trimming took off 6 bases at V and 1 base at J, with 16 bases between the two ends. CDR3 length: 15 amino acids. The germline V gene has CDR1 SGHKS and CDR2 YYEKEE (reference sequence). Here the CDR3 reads CASTRGITSNTEAFF. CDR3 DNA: TGTGCCAGCACGCGGGGAATTACTTCGAACACTGAAGCTTTCTTT. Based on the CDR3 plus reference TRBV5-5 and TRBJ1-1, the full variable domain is DAGVTQSPTHLIKTRGQQVTLRCSPISGHKSVSWYQQVLGQGPQFIFQYYEKEERGRGNFPDRFSARQFPNYSSELNVNALLLGDSALYLCASTRGITSNTEAFFGQGTRLTVV.

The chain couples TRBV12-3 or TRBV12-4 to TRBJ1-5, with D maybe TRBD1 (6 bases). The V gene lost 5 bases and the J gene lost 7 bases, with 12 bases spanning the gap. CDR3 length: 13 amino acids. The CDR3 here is CASSQGPGQPQHF. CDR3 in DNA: TGTGCCAGCAGTCAGGGGCCCGGGCAGCCCCAGCATTTT.

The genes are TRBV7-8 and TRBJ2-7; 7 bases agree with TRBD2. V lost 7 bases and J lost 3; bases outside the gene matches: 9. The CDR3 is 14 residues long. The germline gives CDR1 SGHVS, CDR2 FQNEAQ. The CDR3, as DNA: TGTGCCAGCACCACCCGGGCTAGCGGCTACGAGCAGTACTTC. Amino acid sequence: CASTTRASGYEQYF.

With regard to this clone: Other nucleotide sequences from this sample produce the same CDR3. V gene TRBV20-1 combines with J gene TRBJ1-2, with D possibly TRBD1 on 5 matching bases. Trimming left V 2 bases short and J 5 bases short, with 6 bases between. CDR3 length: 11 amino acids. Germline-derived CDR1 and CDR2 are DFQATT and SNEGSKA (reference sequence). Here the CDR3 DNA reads TGCAGTGCTAGACGGGGGTATGGCTACACCTTC. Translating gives CSARRGYGYTF.

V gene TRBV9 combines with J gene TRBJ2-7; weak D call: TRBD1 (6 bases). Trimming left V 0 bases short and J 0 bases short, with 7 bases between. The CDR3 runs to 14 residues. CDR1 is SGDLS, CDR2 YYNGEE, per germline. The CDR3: CASSVEGGSYEQYF. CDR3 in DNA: TGTGCCAGCAGCGTAGAAGGGGGCTCCTACGAGCAGTACTTC.

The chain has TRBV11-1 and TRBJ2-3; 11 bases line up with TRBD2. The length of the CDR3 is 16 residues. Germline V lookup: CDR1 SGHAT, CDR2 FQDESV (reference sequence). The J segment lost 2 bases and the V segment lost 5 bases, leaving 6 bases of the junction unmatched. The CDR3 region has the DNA TGTGCCAGCAGCCCTGGGACTAGCGGCTCCACAGATACGCAGTATTTT. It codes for CASSPGTSGSTDTQYF. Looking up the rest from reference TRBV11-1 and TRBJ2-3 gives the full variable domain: EAEVAQSPRYKITEKSQAVAFWCDPISGHATLYWYRQILGQGPELLVQFQDESVVDDSQLPKDRFSAERLKGVDSTLKIQPAELGDSAMYLCASSPGTSGSTDTQYFGPGTRLTVL.

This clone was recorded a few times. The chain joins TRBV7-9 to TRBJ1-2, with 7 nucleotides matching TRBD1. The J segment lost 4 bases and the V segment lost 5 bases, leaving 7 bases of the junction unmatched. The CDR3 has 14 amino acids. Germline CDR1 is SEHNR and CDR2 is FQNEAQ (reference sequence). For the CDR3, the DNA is TGTGCCAGCAGCATTTCCGGGACAGTCTATGGCTACACCTTC. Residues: CASSISGTVYGYTF.

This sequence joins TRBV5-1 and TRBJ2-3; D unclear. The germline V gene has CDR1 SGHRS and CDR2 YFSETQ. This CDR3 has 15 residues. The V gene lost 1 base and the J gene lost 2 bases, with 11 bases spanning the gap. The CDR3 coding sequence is TGCGCCAGCAGCTTGAGCCAGGTCAACACAGATACGCAGTATTTT. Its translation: CASSLSQVNTDTQYF.

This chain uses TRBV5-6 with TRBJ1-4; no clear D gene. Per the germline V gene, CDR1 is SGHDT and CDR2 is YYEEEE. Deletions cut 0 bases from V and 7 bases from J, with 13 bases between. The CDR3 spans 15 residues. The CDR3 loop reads CASSLAWGGSEKLFF. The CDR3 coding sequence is TGTGCCAGCAGCTTGGCATGGGGAGGGAGTGAAAAACTGTTTTTT.

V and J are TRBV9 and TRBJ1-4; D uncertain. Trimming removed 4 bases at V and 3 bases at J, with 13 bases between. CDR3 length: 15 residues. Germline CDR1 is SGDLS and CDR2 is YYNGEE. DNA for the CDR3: TGTGCCAGCAGCAGAACGACATACGCTAATGAAAAACTGTTTTTT. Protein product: CASSRTTYANEKLFF.

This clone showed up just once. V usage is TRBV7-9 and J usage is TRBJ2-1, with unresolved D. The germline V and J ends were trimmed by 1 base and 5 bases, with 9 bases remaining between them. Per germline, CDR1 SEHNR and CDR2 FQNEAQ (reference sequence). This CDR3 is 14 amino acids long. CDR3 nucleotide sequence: TGTGCCAGCAGCTTAGTGGCACAACACAATGAGCAGTTCTTC. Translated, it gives CASSLVAQHNEQFF.

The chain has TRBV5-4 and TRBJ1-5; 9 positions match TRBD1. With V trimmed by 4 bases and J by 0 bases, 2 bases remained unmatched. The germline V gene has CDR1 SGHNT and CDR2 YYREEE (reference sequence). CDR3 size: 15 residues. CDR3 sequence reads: CASSQGQGSNQPQHF. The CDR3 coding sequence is TGTGCCAGCAGCCAGGGACAGGGTAGCAATCAGCCCCAGCATTTT.

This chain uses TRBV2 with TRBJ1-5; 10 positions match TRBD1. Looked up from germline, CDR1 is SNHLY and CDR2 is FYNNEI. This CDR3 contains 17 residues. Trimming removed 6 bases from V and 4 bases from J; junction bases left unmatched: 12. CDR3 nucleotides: TGTGCCAGCAGCAGATTATCTAGGACAGGGGGAAATCAGCCCCAGCATTTT. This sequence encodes CASSRLSRTGGNQPQHF. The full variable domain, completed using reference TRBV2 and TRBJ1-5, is EPEVTQTPSHQVTQMGQEVILRCVPISNHLYFYWYRQILGQKVEFLVSFYNNEISEKSEIFDDQFSVERPDGSNFTLKIRSTKLEDSAMYFCASSRLSRTGGNQPQHFGDGTRLSIL.

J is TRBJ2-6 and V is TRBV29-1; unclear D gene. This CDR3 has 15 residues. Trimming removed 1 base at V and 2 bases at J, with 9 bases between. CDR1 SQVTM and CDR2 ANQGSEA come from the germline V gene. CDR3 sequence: CSVEVSGTGANVLTF. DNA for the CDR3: TGCAGCGTTGAAGTTTCAGGAACTGGGGCCAACGTCCTGACTTTC.

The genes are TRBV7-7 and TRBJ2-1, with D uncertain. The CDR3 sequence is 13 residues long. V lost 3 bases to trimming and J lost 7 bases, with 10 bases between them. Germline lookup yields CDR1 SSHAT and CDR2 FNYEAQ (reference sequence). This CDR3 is CASSLLLGNEQFF. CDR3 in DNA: TGTGCCAGCAGCTTGTTGCTCGGGAATGAGCAGTTCTTC.

CDR3 in amino acids: CASSQFSETEAFF. The CDR3 bases are TGTGCCAGCAGCCAATTTTCGGAGACTGAAGCTTTCTTT. The gene calls are TRBV14 and TRBJ1-1; D call uncertain. V lost 2 bases and J 5 bases, leaving 9 bases between the germline ends. The CDR3 has 13 amino acids. Germline V lookup: CDR1 SGHDN, CDR2 FVKESK.

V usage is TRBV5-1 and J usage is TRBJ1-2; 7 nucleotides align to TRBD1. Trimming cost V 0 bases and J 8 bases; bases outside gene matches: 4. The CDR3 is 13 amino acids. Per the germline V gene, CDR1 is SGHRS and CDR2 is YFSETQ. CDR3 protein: CASSLEGAKGYTF. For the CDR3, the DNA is TGCGCCAGCAGCTTGGAGGGGGCGAAAGGCTACACCTTC. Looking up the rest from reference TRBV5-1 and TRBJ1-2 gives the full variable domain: KAGVTQTPRYLIKTRGQQVTLSCSPISGHRSVSWYQQTPGQGLQFLFEYFSETQRNKGNFPGRFSGRQFSNSRSEMNVSTLELGDSALYLCASSLEGAKGYTFGSGTRLTVV.

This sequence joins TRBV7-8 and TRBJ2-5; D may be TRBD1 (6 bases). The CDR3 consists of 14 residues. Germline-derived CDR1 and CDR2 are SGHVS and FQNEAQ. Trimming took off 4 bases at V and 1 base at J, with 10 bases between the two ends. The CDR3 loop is CASSSRTAQETQYF. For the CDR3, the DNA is TGTGCCAGCAGCTCGAGGACAGCCCAAGAGACCCAGTACTTC.

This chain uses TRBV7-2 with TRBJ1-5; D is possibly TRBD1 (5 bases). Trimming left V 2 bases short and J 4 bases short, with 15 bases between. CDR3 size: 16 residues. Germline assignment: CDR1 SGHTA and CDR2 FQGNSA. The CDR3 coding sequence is TGTGCCAGCAGCTTAACTGTTACCGGGGGAAATCAGCCCCAGCATTTT. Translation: CASSLTVTGGNQPQHF.

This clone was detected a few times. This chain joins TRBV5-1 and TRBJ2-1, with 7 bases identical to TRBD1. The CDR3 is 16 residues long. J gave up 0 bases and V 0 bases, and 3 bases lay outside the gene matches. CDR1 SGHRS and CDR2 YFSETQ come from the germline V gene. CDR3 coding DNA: TGCGCCAGCAGCTTGGATACAGGGGTCTCCTACAATGAGCAGTTCTTC. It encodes CASSLDTGVSYNEQFF.

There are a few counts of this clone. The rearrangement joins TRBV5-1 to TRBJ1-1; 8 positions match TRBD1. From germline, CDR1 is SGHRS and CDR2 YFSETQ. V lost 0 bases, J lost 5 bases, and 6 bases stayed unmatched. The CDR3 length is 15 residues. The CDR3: CASSLGQGARTEAFF. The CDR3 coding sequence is TGCGCCAGCAGCTTGGGGCAGGGGGCGCGGACTGAAGCTTTCTTT.